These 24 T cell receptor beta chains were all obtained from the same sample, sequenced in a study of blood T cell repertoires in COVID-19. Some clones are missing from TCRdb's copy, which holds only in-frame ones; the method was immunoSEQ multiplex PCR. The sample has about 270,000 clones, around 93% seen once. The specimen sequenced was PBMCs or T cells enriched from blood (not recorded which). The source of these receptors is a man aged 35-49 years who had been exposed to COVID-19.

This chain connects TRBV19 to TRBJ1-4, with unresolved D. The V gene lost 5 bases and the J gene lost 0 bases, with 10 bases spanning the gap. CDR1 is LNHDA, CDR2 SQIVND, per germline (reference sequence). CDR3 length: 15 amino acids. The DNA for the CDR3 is TGTGCCAGTAGTCCCCTAGCCGCAACTAATGAAAAACTGTTTTTT. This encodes CASSPLAATNEKLFF.

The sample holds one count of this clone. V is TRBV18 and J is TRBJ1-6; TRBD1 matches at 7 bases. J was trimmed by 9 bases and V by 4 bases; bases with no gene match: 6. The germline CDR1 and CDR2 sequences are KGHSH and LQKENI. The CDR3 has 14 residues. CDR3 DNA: TGTGCCAGCTCACTTACGGGGGACAGTTCACCCCTCCACTTT. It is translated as CASSLTGDSSPLHF.

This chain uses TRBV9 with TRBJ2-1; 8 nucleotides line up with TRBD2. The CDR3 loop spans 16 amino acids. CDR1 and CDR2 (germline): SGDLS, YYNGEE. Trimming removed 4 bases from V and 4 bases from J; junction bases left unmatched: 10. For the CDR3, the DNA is TGTGCCAGCAGCTCCCTCGCTAGCGGGTATTACAATGAGCAGTTCTTC. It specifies CASSSLASGYYNEQFF. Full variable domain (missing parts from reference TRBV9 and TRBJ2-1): DSGVTQTPKHLITATGQRVTLRCSPRSGDLSVYWYQQSLDQGLQFLIQYYNGEERAKGNILERFSAQQFPDLHSELNLSSLELGDSALYFCASSSLASGYYNEQFFGPGTRLTVL.

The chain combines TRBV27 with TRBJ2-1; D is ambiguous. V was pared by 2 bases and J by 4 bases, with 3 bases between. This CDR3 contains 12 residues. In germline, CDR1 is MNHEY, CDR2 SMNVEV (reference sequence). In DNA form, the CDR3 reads TGTGCCAGCAGTTTAACTTACAATGAGCAGTTCTTC. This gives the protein CASSLTYNEQFF.

Written as DNA, the CDR3 is TGTGCCAGCAGCGAGACCGGGGGGTTTGGAAACACCATATATTTT. It specifies CASSETGGFGNTIYF. The chain combines TRBV9 with TRBJ1-3; TRBD1 is a possible D gene (5 bases). The CDR3 runs 15 residues. V was shortened by 3 bases and J by 3 bases, with 13 bases between the two germline ends. The germline V gene encodes CDR1 SGDLS and CDR2 YYNGEE. Supplemented by reference TRBV9 and TRBJ1-3, the full variable domain reads DSGVTQTPKHLITATGQRVTLRCSPRSGDLSVYWYQQSLDQGLQFLIQYYNGEERAKGNILERFSAQQFPDLHSELNLSSLELGDSALYFCASSETGGFGNTIYFGEGSWLTVV.

The CDR3 loop is CASSVGTGAKQETQYF. The CDR3 DNA follows: TGTGCCAGCAGCGTAGGGACAGGGGCAAAGCAAGAGACCCAGTACTTC. J is TRBJ2-5 and V is TRBV9; TRBD1 matches at 9 bases. The germline gives CDR1 SGDLS, CDR2 YYNGEE. The V segment lost 0 bases and the J segment 2 bases; nucleotides outside the gene matches: 5. The CDR3 has 16 amino acids.

The CDR3 DNA follows: TGTGCCAGCAGCAAAGGAAAGACAGGGACCGAGTTTAGCAAAAACATTCAGTACTTC. Protein: CASSKGKTGTEFSKNIQYF. The rearrangement links TRBV21-1 to TRBJ2-4; the listed D gene, TRBD1, was not tested against the DNA. TRBV21-1 is a documented pseudogene. This CDR3 spans 19 amino acids.

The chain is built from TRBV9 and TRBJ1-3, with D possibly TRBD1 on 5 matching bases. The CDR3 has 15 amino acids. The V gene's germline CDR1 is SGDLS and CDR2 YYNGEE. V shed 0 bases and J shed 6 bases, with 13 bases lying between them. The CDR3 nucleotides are TGTGCCAGCAGCGTAGATGCAGGGTACGCAAACACCATATATTTT. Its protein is CASSVDAGYANTIYF. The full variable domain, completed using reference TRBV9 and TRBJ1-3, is DSGVTQTPKHLITATGQRVTLRCSPRSGDLSVYWYQQSLDQGLQFLIQYYNGEERAKGNILERFSAQQFPDLHSELNLSSLELGDSALYFCASSVDAGYANTIYFGEGSWLTVV.

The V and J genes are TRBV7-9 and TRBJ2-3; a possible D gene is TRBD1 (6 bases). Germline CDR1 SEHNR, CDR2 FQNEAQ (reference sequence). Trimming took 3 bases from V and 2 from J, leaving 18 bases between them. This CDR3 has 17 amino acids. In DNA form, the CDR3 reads TGTGCCAGCAGCTTCCCTAAGGACAGAGACATCACAGATACGCAGTATTTT. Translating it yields CASSFPKDRDITDTQYF.

The CDR3 nucleotides read TGTGCCAGCAGCGTAGGGATTGGGAGCTCCTACGAGCAGTACTTC. Translation gives CASSVGIGSSYEQYF. The chain couples TRBV9 to TRBJ2-7; TRBD2 is a possible D gene (5 bases). Looked up from germline, CDR1 is SGDLS and CDR2 is YYNGEE. The CDR3 sequence is 15 residues long. V lost 0 bases and J 0 bases, leaving 10 bases between the germline ends.

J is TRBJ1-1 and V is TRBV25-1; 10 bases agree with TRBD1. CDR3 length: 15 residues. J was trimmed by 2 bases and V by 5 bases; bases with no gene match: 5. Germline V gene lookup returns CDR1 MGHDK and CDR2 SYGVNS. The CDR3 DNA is TGTGCCAGCAGTACTTGGGACAGGGGTAACACTGAAGCTTTCTTT. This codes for CASSTWDRGNTEAFF.

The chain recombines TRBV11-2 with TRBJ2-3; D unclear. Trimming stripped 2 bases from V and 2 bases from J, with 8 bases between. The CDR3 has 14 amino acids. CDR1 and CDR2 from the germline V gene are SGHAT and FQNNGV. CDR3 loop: CASSLRQATDTQYF. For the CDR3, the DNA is TGTGCCAGCAGCTTAAGACAAGCCACAGATACGCAGTATTTT.

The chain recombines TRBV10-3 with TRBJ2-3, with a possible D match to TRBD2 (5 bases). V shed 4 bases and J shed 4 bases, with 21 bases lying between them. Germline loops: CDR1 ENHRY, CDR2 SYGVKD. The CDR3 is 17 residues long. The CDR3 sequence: CAISGAVGRGSADTQYF. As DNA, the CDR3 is TGTGCCATCAGTGGGGCTGTAGGGAGAGGGTCGGCAGATACGCAGTATTTT.

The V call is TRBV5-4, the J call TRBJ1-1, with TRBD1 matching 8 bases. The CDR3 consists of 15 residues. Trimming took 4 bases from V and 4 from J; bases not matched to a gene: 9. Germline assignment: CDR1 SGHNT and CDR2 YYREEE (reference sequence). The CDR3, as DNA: TGTGCCAGCAGCCGAGGACAGGGCTGGGTCACTGAAGCTTTCTTT. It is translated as CASSRGQGWVTEAFF.

In DNA form, the CDR3 reads TGTGCCTGGGGGGCGGGAGAGGTCGGGGAGCTGTTTTTT. Translation: CAWGAGEVGELFF. V is TRBV30 and J is TRBJ2-2; 7 bases align to TRBD2. The CDR3 runs 13 residues. The germline gives CDR1 GTSNPN, CDR2 SVGIG (reference sequence). The V and J ends lost 5 bases and 7 bases, in that order; junction bases with no gene match: 7.

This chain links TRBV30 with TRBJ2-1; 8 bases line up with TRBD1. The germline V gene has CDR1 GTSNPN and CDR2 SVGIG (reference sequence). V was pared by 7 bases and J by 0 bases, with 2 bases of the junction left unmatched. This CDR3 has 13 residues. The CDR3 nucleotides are TGTGCCTCCGGACAGGGCTCCTACAATGAGCAGTTCTTC. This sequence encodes CASGQGSYNEQFF. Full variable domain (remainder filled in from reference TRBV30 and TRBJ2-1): SQTIHQWPATLVQPVGSPLSLECTVEGTSNPNLYWYRQAAGRGLQLLFYSVGIGQISSEVPQNLSASRPQDRQFILSSKKLLLSDSGFYLCASGQGSYNEQFFGPGTRLTVL.

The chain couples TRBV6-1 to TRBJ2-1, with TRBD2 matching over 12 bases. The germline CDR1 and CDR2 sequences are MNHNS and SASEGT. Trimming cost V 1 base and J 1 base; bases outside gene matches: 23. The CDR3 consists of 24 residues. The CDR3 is CASSEGPLEGLHRLAGVSYNEQFF. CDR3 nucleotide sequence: TGTGCCAGCAGTGAAGGTCCCCTTGAGGGGCTACACCGACTAGCGGGAGTTTCCTACAATGAGCAGTTCTTC.

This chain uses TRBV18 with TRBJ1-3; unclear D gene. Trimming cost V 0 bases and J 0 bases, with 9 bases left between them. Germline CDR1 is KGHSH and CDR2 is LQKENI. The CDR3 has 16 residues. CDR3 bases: TGTGCCAGCTCACCACCCCGTGGTAGCTCTGGAAACACCATATATTTT. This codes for CASSPPRGSSGNTIYF.

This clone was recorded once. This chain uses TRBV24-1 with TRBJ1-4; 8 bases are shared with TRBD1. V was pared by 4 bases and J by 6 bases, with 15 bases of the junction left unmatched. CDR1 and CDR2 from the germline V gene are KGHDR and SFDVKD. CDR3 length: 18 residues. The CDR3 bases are TGTGCCACCAGTGACCCGACCGACCTTCAGGGGGCCGATGAAAAACTGTTTTTT. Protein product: CATSDPTDLQGADEKLFF.

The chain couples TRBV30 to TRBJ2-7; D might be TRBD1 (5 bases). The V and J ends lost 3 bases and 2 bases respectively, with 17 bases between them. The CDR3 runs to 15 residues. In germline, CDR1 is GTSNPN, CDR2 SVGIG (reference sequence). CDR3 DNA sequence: TGTGCCTGGAGCGTAGAGTGGGGCTTTGCCTACGAGCAGTACTTC. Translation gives CAWSVEWGFAYEQYF.

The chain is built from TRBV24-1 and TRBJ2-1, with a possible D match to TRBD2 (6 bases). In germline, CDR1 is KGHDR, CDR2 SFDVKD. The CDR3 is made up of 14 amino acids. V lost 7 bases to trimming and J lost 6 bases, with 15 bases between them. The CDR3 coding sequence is TGTGCCACCAGCGGCGGTCAGGGAGGCAATGAGCAGTTCTTC. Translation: CATSGGQGGNEQFF.

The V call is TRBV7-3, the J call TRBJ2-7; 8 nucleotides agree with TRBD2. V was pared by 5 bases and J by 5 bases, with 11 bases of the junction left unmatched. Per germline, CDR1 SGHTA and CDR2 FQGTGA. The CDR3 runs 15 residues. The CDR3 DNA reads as TGTGCCAGCAGCCCCTCGGGGGGGGCCCTGGACGAGCAGTACTTC. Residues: CASSPSGGALDEQYF.

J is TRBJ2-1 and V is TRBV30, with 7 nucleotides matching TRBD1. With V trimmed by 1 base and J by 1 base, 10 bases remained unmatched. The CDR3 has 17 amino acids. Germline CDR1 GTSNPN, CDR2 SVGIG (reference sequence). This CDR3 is CAWSASRTGVSYNEQFF. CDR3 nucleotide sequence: TGTGCCTGGAGTGCCTCAAGAACAGGGGTTTCCTACAATGAGCAGTTCTTC.

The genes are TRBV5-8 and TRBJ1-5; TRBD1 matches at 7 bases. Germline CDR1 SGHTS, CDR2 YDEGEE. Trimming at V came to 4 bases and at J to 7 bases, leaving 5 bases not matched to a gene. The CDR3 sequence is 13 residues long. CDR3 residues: CASSGDRQQPQHF. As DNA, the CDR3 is TGTGCCAGCAGCGGGGACAGACAACAGCCCCAGCATTTT.